This TCR beta chain was identified during a study of tumor-infiltrating lymphocytes in primary liver carcinoma. Turning to the study itself: Resection treated the patients' primary liver carcinoma. Tumors measured roughly 4 to 11 cm and were stage T1-T3 N0M0.

Starting material of 400 to 600 ng total RNA yielded TCR beta cDNA via a constant-region primer. Investigators got TCR beta libraries out of three nested multiplex PCR rounds, done with slightly modified ARM-PCR. The opening two PCR rounds, about 11 cycles each, paired TRBV1-TRBV30 forward primers with a C-beta reverse primer. A single record per CDR3 protein comes from TCRdb applying MiXCR to the multiplex PCR reads. The sample contains around 330,000 distinct CDR3 sequences, more than 55% of which appear only once. Details on this clonotype: The antigen is not known.

Between the trimmed V and J ends, which lost 5 bases and 4 bases, there was a span of 24 bases. The CDR3 is 17 residues long. Germline-derived CDR1 and CDR2 are SGHAT and FQNNGV. General study points: The bulk unsorted samples meant that CD4+ and CD8+ repertoires went uncompared.

Unsorted whole blood served as the source of blood RNA, and germline DNA was extracted as well. V usage is TRBV11-2 and J usage is TRBJ2-7; D not certain. The sequence was obtained from a man between 35 and 55 years old with primary liver carcinoma and hepatitis B virus infection. The sequenced material came from peripheral blood. CDR3 nucleotides: TGTGCCAGCAGCCCGATATACGGGTCACGCAAAAGATACGAGCAGTACTTC. This codes for CASSPIYGSRKRYEQYF.